This T cell receptor (beta chain) is drawn from a study of Ad26.COV2.S vaccination and SARS-CoV-2 variants. Study-wide results and limits: Marked by substantial breadth, spike-specific CD8+ and CD4+ T cell responses were reportedly seen after vaccination.

Germline CDR1 SEHNR, CDR2 FQNEAQ (reference sequence). This CDR3 is built from 15 residues. V lost 7 bases and J lost 0; bases outside the gene matches: 8. Treatment given: around 19 received Ad26.COV2.S at low or high dose, single or two shots; 5 received placebo; per-sample allocation not given. Specimen acquisition occurred on day 63 following the initial vaccine or placebo injection. Generated by immunoSEQ multiplex PCR, the TCRdb table keeps only in-frame clones and is missing some. The repertoire holds 200,000 to 300,000 clones, 70% to 90% seen once, with about 10% in the top ten. This clone has just one count. What it binds is unknown.

The V and J genes are TRBV7-9 and TRBJ1-2, with 7 bases lining up with TRBD1. The TCR sequence derives from a person between 18 and 60 years old who received the Ad26.COV2.S COVID-19 vaccine or a placebo. The material was peripheral blood, obtained in a trial of Ad26.COV2.S vaccine versus placebo. CDR3 DNA: TGTGCCAGCACCATCGGGACAGCCACTAACTATGGCTACACCTTC. Its protein product is CASTIGTATNYGYTF. The full variable domain, in which reference TRBV7-9 and TRBJ1-2 provide the parts outside the CDR3, is DTGVSQNPRHKITKRGQNVTFRCDPISEHNRLYWYRQTLGQGPEFLTYFQNEAQLEKSRLLSDRFSAERPKGSFSTLEIQRTEQGDSAMYLCASTIGTATNYGYTFGSGTRLTVV.